These 2 T cell receptor beta chains came from one sample sequenced in a study of spatial heterogeneity in lung cancer (dated by TCRdb to about 2019). Libraries were constructed by 5' RACE. Reads for this sample came from a NextSeq 500. TCRdb applied fastp at Q25 and MiXCR to the public reads, then kept only in-frame beta chains. Every entry covers one CDR3 protein and lists the most common genes and DNA from its rows. Counted in this sample were some 5,100 distinct CDR3 sequences; roughly a quarter of them appeared once. The biggest ten clones account for under 20% of the sample. What the time point label conveys for this sample: sample taken at primary tumor resection. Without any cell sorting, TCR sequencing was performed on whole RNA extracted either from tumor and nontumor lung tissue or from cryopreserved PBMC samples. The material was PBMCs, obtained at surgery. The receptors stem from a male donor with early-stage non-small cell lung cancer.

As DNA, the CDR3 is TGTGCCAGCAGTTTTAGCGGGCAGCCCCAGCATTTT. The encoded protein is CASSFSGQPQHF. The gene calls are TRBV12-3 or TRBV12-4 and TRBJ1-5; no definite D call. Trimming took off 3 bases at V and 7 bases at J, with 7 bases between the two ends. CDR3 length: 12 residues.

The chain joins TRBV5-6 to TRBJ1-5, with a possible D match to TRBD1 (5 bases). CDR3 length: 15 amino acids. CDR1 SGHDT and CDR2 YYEEEE come from the germline V gene. V was trimmed by 0 bases and J by 3 bases, leaving 10 bases between them. CDR3: CASSLAGRSNQPQHF. As DNA, the CDR3 is TGTGCCAGCAGCTTGGCGGGGCGCTCCAATCAGCCCCAGCATTTT.